This T cell receptor (beta chain) is from a study of cytomegalovirus exposure and HLA in healthy donors. It was with 60 Vbeta and 13 Jbeta primers that the PCR ran. Here immunoSEQ multiplex PCR was the method, and the copy in TCRdb shows in-frame clones only, minus some. Of roughly 100,000 clones listed, just under 80% are singletons. This CDR3 comprises 13 residues. Looked up from germline, CDR1 is SQVTM and CDR2 is ANQGSEA. Trimming removed 3 bases from V and 5 bases from J, with 10 bases in between. The specimen sequenced was PBMCs. This receptor was taken from a woman between 40 and 50 years old in good health and CMV-seronegative. The chain carries TRBV29-1 and TRBJ2-2, with D maybe TRBD2 (5 bases). The CDR3 DNA follows: TGCAGCGTTGATACCCGAGGGACCGGGGAGCTGTTTTTT. It codes for CSVDTRGTGELFF.